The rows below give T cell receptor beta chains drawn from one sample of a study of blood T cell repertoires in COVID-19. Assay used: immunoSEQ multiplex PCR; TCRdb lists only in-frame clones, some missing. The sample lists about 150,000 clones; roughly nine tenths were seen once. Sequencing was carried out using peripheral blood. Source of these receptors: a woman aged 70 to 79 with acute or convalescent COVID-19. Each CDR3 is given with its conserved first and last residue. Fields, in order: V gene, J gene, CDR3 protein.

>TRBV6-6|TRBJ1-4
CASRHPGDNEKLFF
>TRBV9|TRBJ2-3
CASSAQGLAFVTIYTDTQYF
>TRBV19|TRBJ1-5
CASSIAQNSNQPQHF
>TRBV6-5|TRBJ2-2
CASSLAGNTGELFF
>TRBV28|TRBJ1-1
CASSSYSGWDTEAFF
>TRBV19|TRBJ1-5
CASSSDRGHQPQHF
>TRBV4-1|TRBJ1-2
CASSQDNGGPWGYTF
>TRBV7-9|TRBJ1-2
CASSHKAGHANYGYTF
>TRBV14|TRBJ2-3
CASSLEQGIRTDTQYF
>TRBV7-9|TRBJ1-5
CASSLEGDRGHEPQHF
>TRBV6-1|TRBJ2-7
CASSEYGTGGYEQYF
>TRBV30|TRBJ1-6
CAWSWTGNSPLHF
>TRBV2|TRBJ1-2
CASGGQGMFGYTF
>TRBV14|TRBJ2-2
CASSQGMTSLNTGELFF
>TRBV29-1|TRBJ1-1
CSALGTANTEAFF
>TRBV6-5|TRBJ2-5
CASSPWTGEETQYF